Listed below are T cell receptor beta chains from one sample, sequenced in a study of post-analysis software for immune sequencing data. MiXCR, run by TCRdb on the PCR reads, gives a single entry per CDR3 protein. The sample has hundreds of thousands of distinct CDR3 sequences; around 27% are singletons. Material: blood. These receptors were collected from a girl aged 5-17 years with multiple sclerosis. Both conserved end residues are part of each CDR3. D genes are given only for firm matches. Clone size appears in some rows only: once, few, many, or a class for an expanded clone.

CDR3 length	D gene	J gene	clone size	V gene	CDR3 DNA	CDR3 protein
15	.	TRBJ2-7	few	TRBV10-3	TGTGCCATCAGTGATCGAAGGGCGGCCGCCTACGAGCAGTACTTC	CAISDRRAAAYEQYF
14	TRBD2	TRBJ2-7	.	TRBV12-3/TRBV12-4	TGTGCCAGCAGGGTCGAGGTAGCGGGAACCGAGCAGTACTTC	CASRVEVAGTEQYF
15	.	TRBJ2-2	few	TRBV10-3	TGTGCCATCAGTGAGAAGGGGTGGGACACCGGGGAGCTGTTTTTT	CAISEKGWDTGELFF
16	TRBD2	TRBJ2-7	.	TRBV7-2	TGTGCCAGCAGACTAGCGGGAGAACTTAAAAACTACGAGCAGTACTTC	CASRLAGELKNYEQYF
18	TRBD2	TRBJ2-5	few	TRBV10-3	TGTGCCATCAGTGAGTCGAATCGTCTAGCGGGGCGACAAGAGACCCAGTACTTC	CAISESNRLAGRQETQYF
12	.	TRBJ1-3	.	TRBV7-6	TGTGCCAGCTCCGCAGAAGGAAACACCATATATTTT	CASSAEGNTIYF
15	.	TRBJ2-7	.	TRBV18	TGTGCCAGCTCACCCCTCAAGGGGCAGGGAAACGAGCAGTACTTC	CASSPLKGQGNEQYF
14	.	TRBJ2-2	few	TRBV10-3	TGTGCCATCAGCCCCGATGCGAACACCGGGGAGCTGTTTTTT	CAISPDANTGELFF
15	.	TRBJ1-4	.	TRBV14	TGTGCCAGCAGCCCGTTGGGAGGGGGTACGAAAAAACTGTTTTTT	CASSPLGGGTKKLFF
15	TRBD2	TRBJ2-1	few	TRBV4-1	TGCGCCAGCAGTCCCCAGCGGGGTCTGTACAATGAGCAGTTCTTC	CASSPQRGLYNEQFF
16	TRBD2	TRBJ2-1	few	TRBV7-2	TGTGCCAGCAGCCCCTCCGCGGGGGGCTACTACAATGAGCAGTTCTTC	CASSPSAGGYYNEQFF
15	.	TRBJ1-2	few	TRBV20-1	TGCAGTGCTAGAGATCAGGCAGCAACTAACTATGGCTACACCTTC	CSARDQAATNYGYTF
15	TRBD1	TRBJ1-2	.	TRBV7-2	TGTGCCAGCATCATGGGGGGCAGGGGGACCTATGGCTACACCTTC	CASIMGGRGTYGYTF
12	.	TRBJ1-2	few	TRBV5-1	TGCGCCAGCAGCTTGGACACCAATCGGTACACCTTC	CASSLDTNRYTF
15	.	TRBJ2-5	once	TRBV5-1	TGCGCCAGCAGCTCCTCGACAGGTACACAAGAGGCCCAGTACTTC	CASSSSTGTQEAQYF
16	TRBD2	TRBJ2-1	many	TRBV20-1	TGCAGTGCTAGAGATAGGAGCGGGGGGGCGGGGAATGAGCAGTTCTTC	CSARDRSGGAGNEQFF
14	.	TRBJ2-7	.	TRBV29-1	TGCAGCGTCGGAGTCGCGGCCACTCCCTACGAGCAGTACTTC	CSVGVAATPYEQYF
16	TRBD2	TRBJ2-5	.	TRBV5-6	TGTGCCAGCAGTCCATGGGGCGGGGGATTCCAAGAGACCCAGTACTTC	CASSPWGGGFQETQYF
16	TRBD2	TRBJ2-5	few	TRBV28	TGTGCCAGCAGTCCCCTGGCGGGGGGGGACCAAGAGACCCAGTACTTC	CASSPLAGGDQETQYF
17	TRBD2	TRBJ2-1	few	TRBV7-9	TGTGCCAGCAGCTGGCCCCAGGGTAGCGGGGGGAGAAATGAGCAGTTCTTC	CASSWPQGSGGRNEQFF
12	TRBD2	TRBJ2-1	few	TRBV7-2	TGTGCCAGCAGCGGGACTAGCGGGGAGCAGTTCTTC	CASSGTSGEQFF
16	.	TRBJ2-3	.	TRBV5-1	TGCGCCAGCAGCTTGTTGGGACCGACTTCTACAGATACGCAGTATTTT	CASSLLGPTSTDTQYF
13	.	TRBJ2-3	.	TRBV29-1	TGCAGCGTCCAGGAGACAAGCACAGATACGCAGTATTTT	CSVQETSTDTQYF